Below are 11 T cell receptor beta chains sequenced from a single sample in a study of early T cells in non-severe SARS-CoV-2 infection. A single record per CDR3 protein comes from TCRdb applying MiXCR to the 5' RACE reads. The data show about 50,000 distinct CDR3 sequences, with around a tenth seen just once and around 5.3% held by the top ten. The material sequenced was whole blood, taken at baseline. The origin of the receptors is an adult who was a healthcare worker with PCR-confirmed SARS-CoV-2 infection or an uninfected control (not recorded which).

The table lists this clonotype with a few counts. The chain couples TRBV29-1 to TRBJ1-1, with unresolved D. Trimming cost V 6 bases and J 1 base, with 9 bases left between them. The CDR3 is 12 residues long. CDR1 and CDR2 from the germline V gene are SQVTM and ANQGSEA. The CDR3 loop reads CSVRPRNTEAFF. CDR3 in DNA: TGCAGCGTGCGACCACGGAACACTGAAGCTTTCTTT.

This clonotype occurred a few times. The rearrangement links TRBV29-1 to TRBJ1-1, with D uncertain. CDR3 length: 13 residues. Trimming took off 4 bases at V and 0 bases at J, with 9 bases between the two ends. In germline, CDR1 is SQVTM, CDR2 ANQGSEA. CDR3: CSVAAVLNTEAFF. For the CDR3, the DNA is TGCAGCGTTGCCGCAGTCCTGAACACTGAAGCTTTCTTT. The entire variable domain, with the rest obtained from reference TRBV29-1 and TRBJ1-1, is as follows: SAVISQKPSRDICQRGTSLTIQCQVDSQVTMMFWYRQQPGQSLTLIATANQGSEATYESGFVIDKFPISRPNLTFSTLTVSNMSPEDSSIYLCSVAAVLNTEAFFGQGTRLTVV.

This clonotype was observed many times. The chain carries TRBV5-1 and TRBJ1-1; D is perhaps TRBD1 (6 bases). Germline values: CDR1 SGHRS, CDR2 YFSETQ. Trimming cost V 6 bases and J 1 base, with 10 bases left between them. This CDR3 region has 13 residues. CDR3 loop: CASKEGENTEAFF. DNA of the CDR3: TGCGCCAGCAAGGAGGGGGAGAACACTGAAGCTTTCTTT.

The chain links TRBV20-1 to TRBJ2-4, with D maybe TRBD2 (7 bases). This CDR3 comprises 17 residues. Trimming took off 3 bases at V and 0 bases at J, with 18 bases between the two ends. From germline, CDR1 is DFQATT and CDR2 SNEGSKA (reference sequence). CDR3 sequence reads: CSASLRAGAGAKNIQYF. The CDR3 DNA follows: TGCAGTGCTAGCCTCCGGGCGGGGGCCGGAGCCAAAAACATTCAGTACTTC.

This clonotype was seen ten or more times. The CDR3 DNA reads TGTGCCAGCTCACCGGGGGTGCAGGGCGAGCAGTACTTC. It encodes CASSPGVQGEQYF. The genes are TRBV18 and TRBJ2-7; perhaps D is TRBD1 or TRBD2 (5 bases each). This CDR3 has 13 residues. CDR1 and CDR2 from the germline V gene are KGHSH and LQKENI. Trimming shortened V by 3 bases and J by 6 bases, and 12 bases separated the two germline ends.

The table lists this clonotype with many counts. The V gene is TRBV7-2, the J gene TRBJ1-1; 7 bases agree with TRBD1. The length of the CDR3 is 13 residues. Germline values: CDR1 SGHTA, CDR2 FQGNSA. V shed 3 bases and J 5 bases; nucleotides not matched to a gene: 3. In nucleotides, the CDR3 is TGTGCCAGCAGCTTGACAGGGACTACTGAAGCTTTCTTT. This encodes CASSLTGTTEAFF.

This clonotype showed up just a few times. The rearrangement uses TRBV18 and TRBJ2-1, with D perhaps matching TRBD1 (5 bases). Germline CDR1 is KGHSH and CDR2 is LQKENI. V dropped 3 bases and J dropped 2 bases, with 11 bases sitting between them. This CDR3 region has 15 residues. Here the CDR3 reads CASSPTGNPYNEQFF. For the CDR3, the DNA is TGTGCCAGCTCACCCACAGGAAATCCCTACAATGAGCAGTTCTTC.

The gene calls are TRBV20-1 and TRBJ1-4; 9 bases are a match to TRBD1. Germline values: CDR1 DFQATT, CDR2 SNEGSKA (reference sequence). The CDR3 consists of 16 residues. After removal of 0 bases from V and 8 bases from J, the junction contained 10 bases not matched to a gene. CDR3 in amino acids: CSARDNGGQGREKLFF. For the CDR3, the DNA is TGCAGTGCTAGAGATAATGGGGGACAGGGTCGGGAAAAACTGTTTTTT.

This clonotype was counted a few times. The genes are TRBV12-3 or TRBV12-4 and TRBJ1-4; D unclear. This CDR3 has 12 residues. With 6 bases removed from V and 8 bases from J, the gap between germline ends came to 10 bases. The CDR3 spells CASSFSLEKLFF. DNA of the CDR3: TGTGCCAGCAGCTTCAGCCTCGAAAAACTGTTTTTT.

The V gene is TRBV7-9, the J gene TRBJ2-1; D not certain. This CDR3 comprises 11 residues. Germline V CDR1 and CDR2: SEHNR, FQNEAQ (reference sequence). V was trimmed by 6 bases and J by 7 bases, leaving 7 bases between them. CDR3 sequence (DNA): TGTGCCAGCAGTCCCGAGAATGAGCAGTTCTTC. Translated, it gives CASSPENEQFF. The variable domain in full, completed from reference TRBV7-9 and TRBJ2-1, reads DTGVSQNPRHKITKRGQNVTFRCDPISEHNRLYWYRQTLGQGPEFLTYFQNEAQLEKSRLLSDRFSAERPKGSFSTLEIQRTEQGDSAMYLCASSPENEQFFGPGTRLTVL.

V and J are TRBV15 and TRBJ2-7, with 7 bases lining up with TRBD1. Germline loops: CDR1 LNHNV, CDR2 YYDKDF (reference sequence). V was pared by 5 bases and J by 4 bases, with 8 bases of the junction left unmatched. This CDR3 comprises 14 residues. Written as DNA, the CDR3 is TGTGCCACCAGCTTACGACAGGGTGGGTACGAGCAGTACTTC. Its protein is CATSLRQGGYEQYF.